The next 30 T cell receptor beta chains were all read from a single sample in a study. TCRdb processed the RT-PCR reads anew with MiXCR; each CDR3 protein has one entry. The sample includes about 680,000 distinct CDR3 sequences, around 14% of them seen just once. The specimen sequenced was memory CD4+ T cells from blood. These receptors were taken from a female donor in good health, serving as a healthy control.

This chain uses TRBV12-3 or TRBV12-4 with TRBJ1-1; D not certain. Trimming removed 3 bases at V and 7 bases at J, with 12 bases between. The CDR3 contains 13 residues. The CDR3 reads CASSFGDGNEAFF. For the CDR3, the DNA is TGTGCCAGCAGTTTCGGAGACGGCAATGAAGCTTTCTTT.

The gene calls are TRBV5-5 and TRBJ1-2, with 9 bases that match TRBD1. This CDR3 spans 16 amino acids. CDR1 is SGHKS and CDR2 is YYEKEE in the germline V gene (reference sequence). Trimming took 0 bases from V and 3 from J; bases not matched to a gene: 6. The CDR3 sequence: CASSLDPGQGDYGYTF. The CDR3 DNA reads TGTGCCAGCAGCTTGGATCCGGGACAGGGTGACTATGGCTACACCTTC.

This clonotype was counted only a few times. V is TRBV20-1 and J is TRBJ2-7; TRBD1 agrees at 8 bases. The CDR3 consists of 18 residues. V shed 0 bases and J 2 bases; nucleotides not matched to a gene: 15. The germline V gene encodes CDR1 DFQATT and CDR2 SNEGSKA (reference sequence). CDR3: CSARDLKARGTGAYEQYF. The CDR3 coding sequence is TGCAGTGCTAGAGATTTGAAGGCTCGGGGGACAGGAGCCTACGAGCAGTACTTC.

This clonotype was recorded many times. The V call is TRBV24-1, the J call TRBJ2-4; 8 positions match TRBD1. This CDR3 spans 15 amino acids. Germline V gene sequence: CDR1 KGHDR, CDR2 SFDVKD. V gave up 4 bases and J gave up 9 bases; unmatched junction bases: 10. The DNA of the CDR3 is TGTGCCACCAGTGACCCTCGGACAGGGCTTGGCATTCAGTACTTC. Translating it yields CATSDPRTGLGIQYF.

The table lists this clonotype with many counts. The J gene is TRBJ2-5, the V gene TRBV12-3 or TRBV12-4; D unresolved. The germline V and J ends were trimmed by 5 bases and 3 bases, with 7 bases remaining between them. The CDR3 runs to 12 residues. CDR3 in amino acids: CASSANKETQYF. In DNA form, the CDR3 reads TGTGCCAGCAGTGCGAACAAAGAGACCCAGTACTTC.

The CDR3 DNA reads TGTGCCAGTAGTATTCGCGCAGGGGATACTCAGCCCCAGCATTTT. Its protein is CASSIRAGDTQPQHF. This chain links TRBV19 with TRBJ1-5; the D gene is possibly TRBD1 (6 bases). In germline, CDR1 is LNHDA, CDR2 SQIVND (reference sequence). This CDR3 comprises 15 residues. The V end lost 3 bases, the J end lost 6 bases, and 15 bases lay between the germline ends. The variable domain in full, with the rest retrieved from reference TRBV19 and TRBJ1-5, is DGGITQSPKYLFRKEGQNVTLSCEQNLNHDAMYWYRQDPGQGLRLIYYSQIVNDFQKGDIAEGYSVSREKKESFPLTVTSAQKNPTAFYLCASSIRAGDTQPQHFGDGTRLSIL.

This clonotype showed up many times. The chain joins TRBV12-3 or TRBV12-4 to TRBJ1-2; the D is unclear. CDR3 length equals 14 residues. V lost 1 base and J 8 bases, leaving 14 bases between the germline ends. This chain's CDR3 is CASSLDYTREGYTF. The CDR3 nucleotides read TGTGCCAGCAGTTTAGATTACACTAGGGAGGGCTACACCTTC.

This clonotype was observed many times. The CDR3 coding sequence is TGTGCCAGCTCCATCACGGGACAGGAGGTCTATGGCTACACCTTC. As protein: CASSITGQEVYGYTF. V usage is TRBV18 and J usage is TRBJ1-2; 8 bases map to TRBD1. This CDR3 is built from 15 residues. Losses at the gene ends were 6 bases for V and 4 bases for J; bases not matched to a gene: 10. Germline CDR1 is KGHSH and CDR2 is LQKENI.

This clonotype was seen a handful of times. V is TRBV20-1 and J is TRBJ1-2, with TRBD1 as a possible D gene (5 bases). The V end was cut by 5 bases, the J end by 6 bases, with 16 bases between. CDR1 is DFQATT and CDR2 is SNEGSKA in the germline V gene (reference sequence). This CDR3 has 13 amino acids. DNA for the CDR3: TGCAGTGCTTTAAATTCTGGGGGAAATGGCTACACCTTC. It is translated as CSALNSGGNGYTF.

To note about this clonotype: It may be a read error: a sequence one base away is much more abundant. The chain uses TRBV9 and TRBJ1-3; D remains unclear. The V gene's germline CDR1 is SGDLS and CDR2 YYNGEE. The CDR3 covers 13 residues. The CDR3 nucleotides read TGTGCCAGCAGCGTACCCGGGAGAAACACCATACATTTT. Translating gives CASSVPGRNTIHF.

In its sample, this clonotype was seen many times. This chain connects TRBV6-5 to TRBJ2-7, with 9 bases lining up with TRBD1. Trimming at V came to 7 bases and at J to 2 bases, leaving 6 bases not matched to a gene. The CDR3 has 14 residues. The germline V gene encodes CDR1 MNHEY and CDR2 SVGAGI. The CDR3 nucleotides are TGTGCCAGCAAGTGGGACAGGGTGACCTACGAGCAGTACTTC. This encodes CASKWDRVTYEQYF.

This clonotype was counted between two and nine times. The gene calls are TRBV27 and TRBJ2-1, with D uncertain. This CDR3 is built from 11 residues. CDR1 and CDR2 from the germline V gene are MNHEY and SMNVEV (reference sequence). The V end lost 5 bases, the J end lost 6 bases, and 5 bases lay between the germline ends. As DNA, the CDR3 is TGTGCCAGCAGTCGGGTCAATGAGCAGTTCTTC. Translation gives CASSRVNEQFF.

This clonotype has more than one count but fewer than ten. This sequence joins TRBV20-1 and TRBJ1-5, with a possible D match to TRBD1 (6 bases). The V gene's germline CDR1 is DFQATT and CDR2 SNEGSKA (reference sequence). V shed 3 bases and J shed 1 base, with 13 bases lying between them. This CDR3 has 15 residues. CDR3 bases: TGCAGTGCTAGTTATGGGGGCGTCAGCAATCAGCCCCAGCATTTT. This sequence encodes CSASYGGVSNQPQHF.

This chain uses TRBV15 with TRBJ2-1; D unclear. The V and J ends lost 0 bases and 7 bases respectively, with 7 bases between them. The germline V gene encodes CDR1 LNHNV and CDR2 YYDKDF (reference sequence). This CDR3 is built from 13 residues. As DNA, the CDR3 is TGTGCCACCAGCAGAGAGGGATTGAATGAGCAGTTCTTC. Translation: CATSREGLNEQFF.

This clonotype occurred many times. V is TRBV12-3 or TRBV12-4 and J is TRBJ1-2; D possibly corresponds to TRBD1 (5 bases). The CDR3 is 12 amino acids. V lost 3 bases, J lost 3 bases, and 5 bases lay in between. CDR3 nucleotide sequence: TGTGCCAGCAGTTTCAGGGACTATGGCTACACCTTC. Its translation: CASSFRDYGYTF.

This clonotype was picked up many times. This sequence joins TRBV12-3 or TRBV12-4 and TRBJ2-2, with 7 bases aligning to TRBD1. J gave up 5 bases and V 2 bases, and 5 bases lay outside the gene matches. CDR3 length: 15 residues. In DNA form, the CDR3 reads TGTGCCAGCAGTTTAAGGCAGGGGGATACCGGGGAGCTGTTTTTT. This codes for CASSLRQGDTGELFF.

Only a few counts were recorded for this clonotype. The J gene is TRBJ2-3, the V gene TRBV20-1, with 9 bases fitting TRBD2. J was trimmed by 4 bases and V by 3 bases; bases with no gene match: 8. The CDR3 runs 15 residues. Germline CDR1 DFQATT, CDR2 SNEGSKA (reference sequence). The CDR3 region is CSARRGAGGSDTQYF. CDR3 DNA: TGCAGTGCTAGGAGGGGAGCGGGAGGATCAGATACGCAGTATTTT.

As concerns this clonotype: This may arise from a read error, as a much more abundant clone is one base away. In nucleotides, the CDR3 is TGTGCCAACCCGAAGAAGGGTGCCATTAAGTACTTC. This codes for CANPKKGAIKYF. V and J are TRBV6-2 or TRBV6-3 and TRBJ2-4; D gene ambiguous. The CDR3 runs 12 residues. The V gene's germline CDR1 is MNHEY and CDR2 SVGEGT.

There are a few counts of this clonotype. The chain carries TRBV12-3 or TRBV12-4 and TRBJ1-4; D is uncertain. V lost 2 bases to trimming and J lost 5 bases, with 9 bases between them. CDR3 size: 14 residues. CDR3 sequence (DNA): TGTGCCAGCAGTTTATTGGGCAGCAATGAAAAACTGTTTTTT. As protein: CASSLLGSNEKLFF.

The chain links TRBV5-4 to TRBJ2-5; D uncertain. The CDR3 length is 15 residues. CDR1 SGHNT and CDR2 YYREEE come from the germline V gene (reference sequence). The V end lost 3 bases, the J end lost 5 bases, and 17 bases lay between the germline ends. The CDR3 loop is CASSSGPSKAETQYF. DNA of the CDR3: TGTGCCAGCAGCTCTGGGCCTAGTAAAGCCGAGACCCAGTACTTC.

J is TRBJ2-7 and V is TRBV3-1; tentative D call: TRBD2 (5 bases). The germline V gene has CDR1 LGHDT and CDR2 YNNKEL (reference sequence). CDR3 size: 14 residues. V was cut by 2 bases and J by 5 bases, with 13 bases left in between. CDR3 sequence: CASSQRGFDNEQYF. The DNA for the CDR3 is TGTGCCAGCAGCCAACGGGGATTTGATAACGAGCAGTACTTC.

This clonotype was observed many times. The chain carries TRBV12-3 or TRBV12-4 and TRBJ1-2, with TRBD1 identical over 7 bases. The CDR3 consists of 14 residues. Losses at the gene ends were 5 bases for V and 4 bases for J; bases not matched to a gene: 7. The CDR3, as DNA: TGTGCCAGCAGTCGACCGGGACAGCCCTATGGCTACACCTTC. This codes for CASSRPGQPYGYTF.

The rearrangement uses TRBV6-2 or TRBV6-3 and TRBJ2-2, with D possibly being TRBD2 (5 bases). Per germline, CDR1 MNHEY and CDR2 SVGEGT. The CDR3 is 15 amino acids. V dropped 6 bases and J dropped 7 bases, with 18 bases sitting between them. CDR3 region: CASRARRSAGGELFF. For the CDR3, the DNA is TGTGCCAGCAGGGCGAGAAGGAGCGCGGGCGGGGAGCTGTTTTTT.

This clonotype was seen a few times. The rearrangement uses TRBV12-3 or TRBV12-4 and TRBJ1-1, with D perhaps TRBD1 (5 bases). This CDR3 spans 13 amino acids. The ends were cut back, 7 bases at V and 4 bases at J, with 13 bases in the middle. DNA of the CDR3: TGTGCCAGCAACTCCGTGGGGCGCACTGAAGCTTTCTTT. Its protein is CASNSVGRTEAFF.

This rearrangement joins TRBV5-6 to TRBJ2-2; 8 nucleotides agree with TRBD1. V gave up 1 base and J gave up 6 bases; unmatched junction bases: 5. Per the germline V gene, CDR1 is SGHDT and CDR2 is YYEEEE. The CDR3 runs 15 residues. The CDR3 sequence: CASSLPDRGPGELFF. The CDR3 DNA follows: TGTGCCAGCAGCTTGCCCGACAGGGGCCCCGGGGAGCTGTTTTTT.

CDR3 loop: CASSQEERRGRKGEAFF. CDR3 DNA: TGTGCCAGCAGTCAGGAGGAGAGGAGGGGGCGCAAAGGTGAAGCTTTCTTT. V and J are TRBV25-1 and TRBJ1-1; 7 bases are shared with TRBD1. V lost 5 bases to trimming and J lost 7 bases; unmatched junction nucleotides: 19. Germline V gene data show CDR1 as MGHDK and CDR2 as SYGVNS. The CDR3 spans 17 residues.

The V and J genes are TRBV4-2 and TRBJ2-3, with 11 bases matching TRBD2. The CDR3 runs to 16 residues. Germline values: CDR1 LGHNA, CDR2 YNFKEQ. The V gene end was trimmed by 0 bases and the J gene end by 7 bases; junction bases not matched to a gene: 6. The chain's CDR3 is CASSQETSGAVHTQYF. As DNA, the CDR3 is TGTGCCAGCAGCCAAGAGACTAGCGGGGCTGTTCATACGCAGTATTTT.

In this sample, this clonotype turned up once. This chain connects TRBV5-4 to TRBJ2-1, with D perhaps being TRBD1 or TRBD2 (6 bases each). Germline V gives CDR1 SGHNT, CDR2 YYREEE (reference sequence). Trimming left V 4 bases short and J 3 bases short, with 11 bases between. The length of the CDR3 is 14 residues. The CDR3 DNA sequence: TGTGCCAGCAGCGGGGGGACATACTACAATGAGCAGTTCTTC. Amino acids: CASSGGTYYNEQFF.

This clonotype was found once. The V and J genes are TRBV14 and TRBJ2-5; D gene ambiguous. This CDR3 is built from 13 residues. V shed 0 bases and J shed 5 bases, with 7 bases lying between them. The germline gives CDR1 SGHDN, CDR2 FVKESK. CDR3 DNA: TGTGCCAGCAGCCAAGATTATTACGAGACCCAGTACTTC. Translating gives CASSQDYYETQYF.

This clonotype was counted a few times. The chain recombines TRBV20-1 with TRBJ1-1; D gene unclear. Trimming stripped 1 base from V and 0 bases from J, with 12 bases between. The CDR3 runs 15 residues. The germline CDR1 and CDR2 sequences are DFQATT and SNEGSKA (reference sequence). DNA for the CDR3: TGCAGTGCTAGAGGGTCTGGCAGCTTGAACACTGAAGCTTTCTTT. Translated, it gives CSARGSGSLNTEAFF.